The rows below give T cell receptor beta chains drawn from one sample of a study of cytomegalovirus exposure and HLA in healthy donors. Here immunoSEQ multiplex PCR was the method, and the copy in TCRdb shows in-frame clones only, minus some. The sample shows roughly 150,000 clones, approximately 72% of them seen only once. What was sequenced was PBMCs. These receptors all come from a man aged 40-49 years in good health and CMV-seronegative. The CDR3 runs from the conserved cysteine through the conserved F or W. D genes are given only for firm matches. Some rows mark clone size as missing; the rest say once, few, many or name a class of expanded clone.

j_gene: TRBJ1-5
abundance: NA
len: 15
v_gene: TRBV6-1
d_gene: NA
CDR3nt: TGTGCCAGCCACCTCCTGCGGGGGGTCGATCAGCCCCAGCATTTT
CDR3aa: CASHLLRGVDQPQHF

j_gene: TRBJ2-3
abundance: NA
len: 20
v_gene: TRBV18
d_gene: TRBD2
CDR3nt: TGTGCCAGCTCACCACCGGTGTGGCTAGCGGGAGGGAAACCCACAGATACGCAGTATTTT
CDR3aa: CASSPPVWLAGGKPTDTQYF

j_gene: TRBJ1-3
abundance: few
len: 16
v_gene: TRBV7-2
d_gene: NA
CDR3nt: TGTGCCAGCAGCCCTCAGACAGGCCGCTCTGGAAACACCATATATTTT
CDR3aa: CASSPQTGRSGNTIYF

j_gene: TRBJ2-2
abundance: NA
len: 16
v_gene: TRBV10-3
d_gene: TRBD1
CDR3nt: TGTGCCATCAGTGCAGGGGGCGTTAGAAACACCGGGGAGCTGTTTTTT
CDR3aa: CAISAGGVRNTGELFF

j_gene: TRBJ1-1
abundance: NA
len: 15
v_gene: TRBV25-1
d_gene: TRBD1
CDR3nt: TGTGCCAGCAGCCTATATGGCAGGGGGTGGACTGAAGCTTTCTTT
CDR3aa: CASSLYGRGWTEAFF

j_gene: TRBJ2-7
abundance: NA
len: 14
v_gene: TRBV15
d_gene: TRBD1
CDR3nt: TGTGCCACCAGCTGGGGACAGGGTATCAACGAGCAGTACTTC
CDR3aa: CATSWGQGINEQYF

j_gene: TRBJ1-3
abundance: NA
len: 16
v_gene: TRBV5-6
d_gene: NA
CDR3nt: TGTGCCAGCAGCTTCCTGACCGAGACATGGGGAAACACCATATATTTT
CDR3aa: CASSFLTETWGNTIYF

j_gene: TRBJ2-7
abundance: NA
len: 16
v_gene: TRBV6-5
d_gene: NA
CDR3nt: TGTGCCAGCAGTTACTCCTTGATCAGTTTCTCCTACGAGCAGTACTTC
CDR3aa: CASSYSLISFSYEQYF

j_gene: TRBJ2-2
abundance: NA
len: 20
v_gene: TRBV9
d_gene: TRBD1
CDR3nt: TGTGCCAGCAGCGTAGTATCCAGGGGGCGCATTGCCGAGGACACCGGGGAGCTGTTTTTT
CDR3aa: CASSVVSRGRIAEDTGELFF

j_gene: TRBJ1-4
abundance: NA
len: 16
v_gene: TRBV25-1
d_gene: NA
CDR3nt: TGTGCCAGCAGTGACCCCACCGGTCCCTATAATGAAAAACTGTTTTTT
CDR3aa: CASSDPTGPYNEKLFF

j_gene: TRBJ2-1
abundance: NA
len: 17
v_gene: TRBV4-1
d_gene: TRBD2
CDR3nt: TGCGCCAGCAGCCTCGCGACTAGCGGGCGGATCTACAATGAGCAGTTCTTC
CDR3aa: CASSLATSGRIYNEQFF

j_gene: TRBJ1-3
abundance: NA
len: 17
v_gene: TRBV23-1
d_gene: TRBD1
CDR3nt: TGCGCCAGCAGTCAGCCCGACAGGGGCCCTAAGGTGAACACCATATATTTT
CDR3aa: CASSQPDRGPKVNTIYF

j_gene: TRBJ1-1
abundance: NA
len: 16
v_gene: TRBV5-1
d_gene: NA
CDR3nt: TGCGCCAGCAGCTTTTCGACAGTTACTTCGAACACTGAAGCTTTCTTT
CDR3aa: CASSFSTVTSNTEAFF

j_gene: TRBJ2-5
abundance: few
len: 14
v_gene: TRBV6-5
d_gene: TRBD2
CDR3nt: TGTGCCAGCAGGGCAGCGGGAGGGTGGGAGACCCAGTACTTC
CDR3aa: CASRAAGGWETQYF

j_gene: TRBJ1-4
abundance: NA
len: 16
v_gene: TRBV6-5
d_gene: NA
CDR3nt: TGTGCCAGCAGTTACTCGAGGGCAGGGGCTAATGAAAAACTGTTTTTT
CDR3aa: CASSYSRAGANEKLFF

j_gene: TRBJ2-3
abundance: NA
len: 14
v_gene: TRBV5-6
d_gene: NA
CDR3nt: TGTGCCAGCAGCTTGGGACAACCCACAGATACGCAGTATTTT
CDR3aa: CASSLGQPTDTQYF

j_gene: TRBJ2-3
abundance: NA
len: 15
v_gene: TRBV7-2
d_gene: TRBD2
CDR3nt: TGTGCCAGCAGCTTAGGGACTAGCGGGACAGATACGCAGTATTTT
CDR3aa: CASSLGTSGTDTQYF

j_gene: TRBJ2-7
abundance: NA
len: 15
v_gene: TRBV27
d_gene: NA
CDR3nt: TGTGCCAGCAGACGCCATGGACAGAGCTCCTACGAGCAGTACTTC
CDR3aa: CASRRHGQSSYEQYF

j_gene: TRBJ2-6
abundance: few
len: 16
v_gene: TRBV7-8
d_gene: NA
CDR3nt: TGTGCCAGCAGCGCACACACTAGTTCTGGGGCCAACGTCCTGACTTTC
CDR3aa: CASSAHTSSGANVLTF

j_gene: TRBJ2-2
abundance: few
len: 15
v_gene: TRBV5-6
d_gene: TRBD2
CDR3nt: TGTGCCAGCAGTTTAGCGGGGGGGAACACCGGGGAGCTGTTTTTT
CDR3aa: CASSLAGGNTGELFF

j_gene: TRBJ2-7
abundance: NA
len: 14
v_gene: TRBV28
d_gene: NA
CDR3nt: TGTGCCAGCAGTTCCCGGACTCGCGGATACGAGCAGTACTTC
CDR3aa: CASSSRTRGYEQYF

j_gene: TRBJ2-2
abundance: NA
len: 16
v_gene: TRBV18
d_gene: NA
CDR3nt: TGTGCCAGCTCACCAGGCAGCGGGCCCAACACCGGGGAGCTGTTTTTT
CDR3aa: CASSPGSGPNTGELFF

j_gene: TRBJ2-5
abundance: NA
len: 16
v_gene: TRBV9
d_gene: TRBD2
CDR3nt: TGTGCCAGCAGCGTAGGTCTAGCGGCTAATCAAGAGACCCAGTACTTC
CDR3aa: CASSVGLAANQETQYF

j_gene: TRBJ1-4
abundance: few
len: 15
v_gene: TRBV2
d_gene: NA
CDR3nt: TGTGCCAGCAGGGTTTACAGGGCAACTAATGAAAAACTGTTTTTT
CDR3aa: CASRVYRATNEKLFF

j_gene: TRBJ1-1
abundance: NA
len: 16
v_gene: TRBV6-5
d_gene: NA
CDR3nt: TGTGCCAGCAGTTATGGGCAGGGACTCGGGAACACTGAAGCTTTCTTT
CDR3aa: CASSYGQGLGNTEAFF

j_gene: TRBJ1-2
abundance: NA
len: 14
v_gene: TRBV7-9
d_gene: NA
CDR3nt: TGTGCCAGCAGCTTCCTCACTCGGGCGGGAGGCTACACCTTC
CDR3aa: CASSFLTRAGGYTF

j_gene: TRBJ2-5
abundance: NA
len: 15
v_gene: TRBV7-9
d_gene: TRBD1
CDR3nt: TGTGCCAGCAGCGAGGACAGGGGGTACCAAGAGACCCAGTACTTC
CDR3aa: CASSEDRGYQETQYF

j_gene: TRBJ2-1
abundance: NA
len: 15
v_gene: TRBV28
d_gene: TRBD1
CDR3nt: TGTGCCAGCACCCACCTGGGACAGGCGATAAATGAGCAGTTCTTC
CDR3aa: CASTHLGQAINEQFF

j_gene: TRBJ2-7
abundance: NA
len: 11
v_gene: TRBV19
d_gene: NA
CDR3nt: TGTGCCAGTAGCGGGTCGGGCGAGCAGTACTTC
CDR3aa: CASSGSGEQYF

j_gene: TRBJ2-5
abundance: NA
len: 13
v_gene: TRBV27
d_gene: TRBD2
CDR3nt: TGTGCCAGCAGCCTCGGACTAGCGGGAGAGCAGTACTTC
CDR3aa: CASSLGLAGEQYF

j_gene: TRBJ2-3
abundance: few
len: 13
v_gene: TRBV5-8
d_gene: TRBD1
CDR3nt: TGTGCCAGCAGGGGCAGGGGGATAGATACGCAGTATTTT
CDR3aa: CASRGRGIDTQYF

j_gene: TRBJ1-4
abundance: NA
len: 15
v_gene: TRBV4-1
d_gene: TRBD1
CDR3nt: TGCGCCAGCAGCCTAACCGGGACAGGGCGGGAAAAACTGTTTTTT
CDR3aa: CASSLTGTGREKLFF

j_gene: TRBJ1-4
abundance: NA
len: 17
v_gene: TRBV7-9
d_gene: TRBD1
CDR3nt: TGTGCCAGCAGCCGAGACAGGGACAGTGCAACTAATGAAAAACTGTTTTTT
CDR3aa: CASSRDRDSATNEKLFF

j_gene: TRBJ1-2
abundance: NA
len: 13
v_gene: TRBV6-5
d_gene: TRBD1
CDR3nt: TGTGCCAGCAGCACGGACAGGGGGTGTGGCTACCCCTTC
CDR3aa: CASSTDRGCGYPF

j_gene: TRBJ1-1
abundance: NA
len: 15
v_gene: TRBV27
d_gene: TRBD1
CDR3nt: TGTGCCAGCAGTTATCCGGGACAGGGGCTCGGTGAAGCTTTCTTT
CDR3aa: CASSYPGQGLGEAFF

j_gene: TRBJ2-3
abundance: few
len: 13
v_gene: TRBV6-5
d_gene: NA
CDR3nt: TGTGCCAGCAGTTACAGCCTAGCAAATACGCAGTATTTT
CDR3aa: CASSYSLANTQYF

j_gene: TRBJ2-5
abundance: NA
len: 15
v_gene: TRBV30
d_gene: NA
CDR3nt: TGTGCCTGGAGTGTCGATTTGGGACAAAAGTGTTCCCAGTACTTC
CDR3aa: CAWSVDLGQKCSQYF

j_gene: TRBJ2-3
abundance: NA
len: 16
v_gene: TRBV9
d_gene: TRBD2
CDR3nt: TGTGCCAGCAGCCCTCGACTAGCGGGGGGCACAGATACGCAGTATTTT
CDR3aa: CASSPRLAGGTDTQYF

j_gene: TRBJ1-5
abundance: NA
len: 11
v_gene: TRBV7-8
d_gene: NA
CDR3nt: TGTGCCAGCAGCACAAATCAGCCCCAGCATTTT
CDR3aa: CASSTNQPQHF

j_gene: TRBJ2-1
abundance: few
len: 13
v_gene: TRBV30
d_gene: TRBD1
CDR3nt: TGTGCCTGGTACGTTACAGGGGACAATGAGCAGTTCTTC
CDR3aa: CAWYVTGDNEQFF

j_gene: TRBJ1-6
abundance: NA
len: 13
v_gene: TRBV30
d_gene: NA
CDR3nt: TGTGCCTGGACCCCAACACGCAGTTCACCCCTCCACTTT
CDR3aa: CAWTPTRSSPLHF

j_gene: TRBJ2-2
abundance: few
len: 16
v_gene: TRBV4-1
d_gene: TRBD2
CDR3nt: TGCGCCAGCAGCCAACCGGGGGGGCGGGGGACCGGGGAGCTGTTTTTT
CDR3aa: CASSQPGGRGTGELFF